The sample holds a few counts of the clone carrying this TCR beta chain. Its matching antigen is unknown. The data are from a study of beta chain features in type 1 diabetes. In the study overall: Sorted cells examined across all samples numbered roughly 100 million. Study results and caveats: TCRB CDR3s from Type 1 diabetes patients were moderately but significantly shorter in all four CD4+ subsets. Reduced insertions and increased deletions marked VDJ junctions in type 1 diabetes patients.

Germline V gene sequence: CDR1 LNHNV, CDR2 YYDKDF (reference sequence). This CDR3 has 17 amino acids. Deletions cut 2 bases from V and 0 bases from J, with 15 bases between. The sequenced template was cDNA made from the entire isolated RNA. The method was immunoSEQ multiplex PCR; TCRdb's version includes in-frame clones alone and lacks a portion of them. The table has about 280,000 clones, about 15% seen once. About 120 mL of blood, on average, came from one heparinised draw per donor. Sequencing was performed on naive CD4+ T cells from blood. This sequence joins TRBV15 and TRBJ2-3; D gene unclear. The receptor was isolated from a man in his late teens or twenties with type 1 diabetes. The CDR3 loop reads CATSRFVLDMSTDTQYF. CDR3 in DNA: TGTGCCACCAGCAGATTTGTACTCGATATGAGCACAGATACGCAGTATTTT.